This entry lists 10 T cell receptor beta chains sequenced from one sample in a study of cytomegalovirus exposure and HLA in healthy donors. The PCR was carried out with 60 Vbeta primers and 13 Jbeta primers. The protocol was immunoSEQ multiplex PCR, while the TCRdb copy is restricted to in-frame clones and leaves out a portion. The sample holds about 110,000 clones. Sequencing was performed on PBMCs. These receptors came from a man between 18 and 29 years old in good health and CMV-seronegative.

This chain joins TRBV9 and TRBJ1-1; D not resolved. The CDR3 runs 15 residues. Trimming removed 0 bases from V and 1 base from J, with 10 bases in between. The germline gives CDR1 SGDLS, CDR2 YYNGEE. In DNA, the CDR3 is TGTGCCAGCAGCGTAGATCTTAGCCCGAACACTGAAGCTTTCTTT. This codes for CASSVDLSPNTEAFF. Looking up the rest from reference TRBV9 and TRBJ1-1 gives the full variable domain: DSGVTQTPKHLITATGQRVTLRCSPRSGDLSVYWYQQSLDQGLQFLIQYYNGEERAKGNILERFSAQQFPDLHSELNLSSLELGDSALYFCASSVDLSPNTEAFFGQGTRLTVV.

This chain uses TRBV6-1 with TRBJ1-2; D is possibly TRBD1 (5 bases). Germline V lookup: CDR1 MNHNS, CDR2 SASEGT. CDR3 length equals 13 residues. V dropped 2 bases and J dropped 4 bases, with 8 bases sitting between them. CDR3 loop: CASSEQGGYGYTF. CDR3 coding DNA: TGTGCCAGCAGTGAACAGGGCGGCTATGGCTACACCTTC.

This chain links TRBV6-1 with TRBJ2-2, with a possible D match to TRBD2 (6 bases). CDR1 and CDR2 (germline): MNHNS, SASEGT. The CDR3 is made up of 14 amino acids. V gave up 8 bases and J gave up 6 bases, with 16 bases separating them. The CDR3 region is CASHAGLPAGELFF. CDR3 in DNA: TGTGCCAGCCACGCGGGGCTCCCGGCCGGGGAGCTGTTTTTT.

The chain uses TRBV10-3 and TRBJ2-1; D perhaps matches TRBD2 (6 bases). Germline V gene sequence: CDR1 ENHRY, CDR2 SYGVKD. The CDR3 has 13 amino acids. V gave up 6 bases and J gave up 3 bases, with 9 bases separating them. The CDR3 protein is CAISAGSYNEQFF. CDR3 nucleotide sequence: TGTGCCATCAGCGCGGGAAGCTACAATGAGCAGTTCTTC.

V is TRBV2 and J is TRBJ2-2, with a weak D call TRBD1 (6 bases). CDR1 and CDR2 (germline): SNHLY, FYNNEI. Trimming left V 11 bases short and J 4 bases short, with 11 bases between. CDR3 length equals 12 residues. In DNA, the CDR3 is TGTGCCTCTAGGGGGTTCACCGGGGAGCTGTTTTTT. This sequence encodes CASRGFTGELFF. The complete variable domain, with remaining parts taken from reference TRBV2 and TRBJ2-2, reads EPEVTQTPSHQVTQMGQEVILRCVPISNHLYFYWYRQILGQKVEFLVSFYNNEISEKSEIFDDQFSVERPDGSNFTLKIRSTKLEDSAMYFCASRGFTGELFFGEGSRLTVL.

This chain uses TRBV5-1 with TRBJ2-2; unclear D gene. V shed 1 base and J shed 4 bases, with 11 bases lying between them. CDR3 length: 15 residues. Germline V gene data show CDR1 as SGHRS and CDR2 as YFSETQ. In nucleotides, the CDR3 is TGCGCCAGCAGCTTGAGCACACTAACCACCGGGGAGCTGTTTTTT. Translation: CASSLSTLTTGELFF.

J is TRBJ1-5 and V is TRBV9, with D possibly being TRBD1 (6 bases). The CDR3 is 13 amino acids. The germline gives CDR1 SGDLS, CDR2 YYNGEE. V lost 0 bases and J lost 9, with 10 bases in between. CDR3 in amino acids: CASSVEQGGPQHF. As DNA, the CDR3 is TGTGCCAGCAGCGTAGAACAAGGGGGGCCCCAGCATTTT.

The V call is TRBV9, the J call TRBJ2-1, with D tentatively TRBD2 (5 bases). Trimming shortened V by 0 bases and J by 8 bases, and 12 bases separated the two germline ends. CDR1 is SGDLS, CDR2 YYNGEE, per germline. The CDR3 sequence is 14 residues long. CDR3 region: CASSVATGMDEQFF. The CDR3 DNA follows: TGTGCCAGCAGCGTAGCTACGGGGATGGATGAGCAGTTCTTC.

The rearrangement joins TRBV20-1 to TRBJ1-1, with no clear D. Germline CDR1 is DFQATT and CDR2 is SNEGSKA (reference sequence). The germline V and J ends were trimmed by 6 bases and 1 base, with 6 bases remaining between them. The CDR3 spans 11 residues. In DNA form, the CDR3 reads TGCAGTGCACTTAAGAACACTGAAGCTTTCTTT. It codes for CSALKNTEAFF.

The chain uses TRBV5-1 and TRBJ2-1, with D possibly TRBD2 on 7 matching bases. Germline values: CDR1 SGHRS, CDR2 YFSETQ. The CDR3 spans 15 residues. The V and J ends lost 6 bases and 0 bases respectively, with 13 bases between them. The CDR3 sequence is CASTSGGFSYNEQFF. For the CDR3, the DNA is TGCGCCAGCACCTCGGGGGGCTTCTCCTACAATGAGCAGTTCTTC.